A selection of T cell receptor beta chains follows, all from one sample in a study of T cell responses to AZD1222 COVID-19 vaccine. Assay: immunoSEQ multiplex PCR; the TCRdb copy retains only in-frame clones and omits some. Of fewer than 120,000 clones listed, approximately 92% are singletons. The specimen was peripheral blood, collected 28 days after the second AZD1222 dose. The receptors were gathered from an adult who received the AZD1222 COVID-19 vaccine. CDR3s include the opening cysteine and the closing phenylalanine or tryptophan. The order of the fields is clone size, CDR3 length, D gene, J gene, V gene, CDR3 protein, CDR3 DNA. D genes are given only for firm matches. Rows may omit the clone size; those that give it use once, few, many or a size class.

once,14,-,TRBJ1-4,TRBV28,CASSSSNRVEKLFF,TGTGCCAGCAGCTCAAGCAACAGGGTCGAAAAACTGTTTTTT
once,13,-,TRBJ2-1,TRBV18,CASSPVTYNEQFF,TGTGCCAGCTCACCGGTAACCTACAATGAGCAGTTCTTC
-,15,TRBD2,TRBJ2-7,TRBV2,CASSDERGGIYEQYF,TGTGCCAGCAGTGATGAGCGGGGGGGAATCTACGAGCAGTACTTC
-,15,-,TRBJ2-1,TRBV19,CASSISARYYNEQFF,TGTGCCAGTAGTATTTCAGCGAGATACTACAATGAGCAGTTCTTC
-,14,-,TRBJ2-7,TRBV7-2,CASSPTGTTYEQYF,TGTGCCAGCAGCCCGACCGGGACAACCTACGAGCAGTACTTC
-,15,-,TRBJ2-1,TRBV5-5,CASSLEPGSYNEQFF,TGTGCCAGCAGCTTGGAGCCAGGCTCCTACAATGAGCAGTTCTTC
-,13,TRBD1,TRBJ1-2,TRBV12-3/TRBV12-4,CASSLWDSSGYTF,TGTGCCAGCAGTTTATGGGACAGCAGTGGCTACACCTTC
-,13,-,TRBJ1-5,TRBV6-5,CASRDRPNQPQHF,TGTGCCAGCAGAGACAGGCCAAATCAGCCCCAGCATTTT
-,13,-,TRBJ1-6,TRBV30,CAWVPGYNSPLHF,TGTGCCTGGGTTCCGGGATATAATTCACCCCTCCACTTT
-,16,-,TRBJ1-2,TRBV10-3,CAISESRGKIRVGYTF,TGTGCCATCAGTGAGTCGAGGGGGAAGATTCGGGTTGGCTACACCTTC
-,13,-,TRBJ1-2,TRBV24-1,CATSEGGGRGYTF,TGTGCCACCAGTGAGGGGGGCGGGAGAGGCTACACCTTC
-,13,-,TRBJ1-2,TRBV7-9,CASSSGGFYGYTF,TGTGCCAGCAGCTCCGGGGGATTTTATGGCTACACCTTC